This is a list of T cell receptor beta chains from one sample in a study of post-analysis software for immune sequencing data. TCRdb analysed the PCR reads with MiXCR anew, one entry per CDR3 protein. The sample consists of hundreds of thousands of distinct CDR3 sequences, approximately 60% of them appearing once. Material for sequencing was blood. These receptors were obtained from a girl aged 2 to 9 with multiple sclerosis. CDR3s include the opening cysteine and the closing phenylalanine or tryptophan. Each record gives: J gene, D gene, clone size, V gene, CDR3 DNA, CDR3 protein. The D gene is left open where the match is weak. A clone size is listed for some rows: how often the clone was seen (once, few, many), or a class if it is expanded.

>TRBJ1-4|.|.|TRBV7-2
TGTGCCAGCAGCTTTACAGGGACTAATGAAAAACTGTTTTTT
CASSFTGTNEKLFF
>TRBJ2-5|.|once|TRBV20-1
TGCAGTGCTAGGGGTAGCGAGGAGACCCAGTACTTC
CSARGSEETQYF
>TRBJ2-1|TRBD1|.|TRBV28
TGTGCCAGCAGTTTAGGGACAGGCTATGAGCAGTTCTTC
CASSLGTGYEQFF
>TRBJ1-2|.|few|TRBV7-9
TGTGCCAGCACCATTCCGACAGGCCCCGTACCCTATGGCTACACCTTC
CASTIPTGPVPYGYTF
>TRBJ2-1|TRBD1|.|TRBV6-4
TGTGCCAGCAGTGAAGATGGACAGGGGGCAGCCAATGAGCAGTTCTTC
CASSEDGQGAANEQFF
>TRBJ1-5|.|once|TRBV6-5
TGTGCCAGCAGTTACTCGGGGAGGGGAGGGGGACAGCCCCAGCATTTT
CASSYSGRGGGQPQHF
>TRBJ1-5|.|.|TRBV29-1
TGCAGCGTTGAAGCCCAGCAGACGAGCAATCAGCCCCAGCATTTT
CSVEAQQTSNQPQHF
>TRBJ2-1|TRBD2|.|TRBV6-1
TGTGCCAGCAGTGGCCCACTAGCGGGAGGGCCCTGGAATGAGCAGTTCTTC
CASSGPLAGGPWNEQFF
>TRBJ1-2|TRBD1|.|TRBV6-6
TGTGCCAGCAGAAAGGACAGGGCTGGTGGCTACACCTTC
CASRKDRAGGYTF
>TRBJ2-1|TRBD2|few|TRBV12-3/TRBV12-4
TGTGCCAGCAGTTTAAGCGGGGTGATGTCCTACAATGAGCAGTTCTTC
CASSLSGVMSYNEQFF
>TRBJ2-1|TRBD2|.|TRBV16
TGTGCCAGCAGCCAATTAATCACCCGGACTAGCGGGGGGTATGATGAGCAGTTCTTC
CASSQLITRTSGGYDEQFF
>TRBJ1-1|.|.|TRBV27
TGTGCCAGCAGTTTATTTGGGACACACCATACTGAAGCTTTCTTT
CASSLFGTHHTEAFF
>TRBJ1-1|TRBD1|.|TRBV29-1
TGCAGCGTTGCCCAGGGGGCGCGCGACACTGAAGCTTTCTTT
CSVAQGARDTEAFF
>TRBJ2-3|.|few|TRBV29-1
TGCAGCGTTGAACTTGGCGGAACTAGCACAGATACGCAGTATTTT
CSVELGGTSTDTQYF
>TRBJ2-7|TRBD2|.|TRBV29-1
TGCAGCGCCGGACTAGCGGGAGGATCCTACGAGCAGTACTTC
CSAGLAGGSYEQYF
>TRBJ2-1|.|.|TRBV11-2
TGTGCCAGCAGCCGGACTTTTCTCAATGAGCAGTTCTTC
CASSRTFLNEQFF
>TRBJ2-7|TRBD2|few|TRBV7-3
TGTGCCAGCAGCCCCGGGACTAGCGGGACGATCGAGCAGTACTTC
CASSPGTSGTIEQYF
>TRBJ2-1|.|few|TRBV7-9
TGTGCCAGCCCCAGGGACGGGACAAACTACAATGAGCAGTTCTTC
CASPRDGTNYNEQFF
>TRBJ1-2|TRBD1|.|TRBV12-3/TRBV12-4
TGTGCCAGCAGACACCCGAGGGGGCGCTTTGGAGGCTACACCTTC
CASRHPRGRFGGYTF
>TRBJ1-1|.|.|TRBV5-1
TGCGCCAGCCAGACGGCGAACACTGAAGCTTTCTTT
CASQTANTEAFF
>TRBJ2-7|TRBD2|.|TRBV20-1
TGCAGTGCTAGAGATGGTAGCGGGAGCGAGCAGTACTTC
CSARDGSGSEQYF
>TRBJ2-3|TRBD2|.|TRBV6-5
TGTGCCAGCAGCACCTTAGCGGGATTTGGAAGCACAGATACGCAGTATTTT
CASSTLAGFGSTDTQYF
>TRBJ1-5|.|.|TRBV4-3
TGCGCCAGCAGCCAAGGGTGTCAGCCCCAGCATTTT
CASSQGCQPQHF
>TRBJ1-1|.|few|TRBV6-5
TGTGCCAGCAGTTACCAGTCCAACACTGAAGCTTTCTTT
CASSYQSNTEAFF
>TRBJ2-7|TRBD1|.|TRBV5-1
TGCGCCAGCAGCCCCCGGGACAGGATTTACGAGCAGTACTTC
CASSPRDRIYEQYF
>TRBJ2-7|.|once|TRBV28
TGTGCCAGCAGTTTATACCCGGGGAAGACCTACGAGCAGTACTTC
CASSLYPGKTYEQYF
>TRBJ2-1|.|few|TRBV27
TGTGCCAGCAGTTCTCTGGGGCAGGGGAGGTATGAGCAGTTCTTC
CASSSLGQGRYEQFF
>TRBJ2-6|.|few|TRBV5-1
TGCGCCAGCAGCTTGATGGACTCAAACTCTGGGGCCAACGTCCTGACTTTC
CASSLMDSNSGANVLTF
>TRBJ2-3|TRBD2|.|TRBV7-6
TGTGCCAGCAGCTTGGGACTAGCGGGTCAGGGCACAGATACGCAGTATTTT
CASSLGLAGQGTDTQYF
>TRBJ1-1|.|few|TRBV10-3
TGTGCCATCGGGGGCACAGACACTGAAGCTTTCTTT
CAIGGTDTEAFF
>TRBJ2-1|.|.|TRBV10-3
TGTGCCATCACCTCGACAGGTAATCTAGATAGGCAGTTCTTC
CAITSTGNLDRQFF
>TRBJ2-7|.|.|TRBV20-1
TGCAGTGCTAGAGTGGAGGGGTCCTTATCTTACGAGCAGTACTTC
CSARVEGSLSYEQYF
>TRBJ2-5|TRBD1|.|TRBV10-3
TGTGCCATCAGTGAGACTGGACAGGGGCAAGAGACCCAGTACTTC
CAISETGQGQETQYF
>TRBJ2-3|TRBD1|.|TRBV2
TGTGCCAGCAGTCAGGGACAGGGGTATCGGATCACAGATACGCAGTATTTT
CASSQGQGYRITDTQYF
>TRBJ2-1|.|.|TRBV10-1
TGCGCCAGCAGTGAGTCGACCGGCTACAATGAGCAGTTCTTC
CASSESTGYNEQFF
>TRBJ2-1|.|.|TRBV11-2
TGTGCCAGCAGCTTAGGCCTGGGGGGAGGAGGCTACGATGAGCAGTTCTTC
CASSLGLGGGGYDEQFF
>TRBJ2-1|.|.|TRBV27
TGTGCCAGTAGTGTCAGGGGTTACAATGAGCAGTTCTTC
CASSVRGYNEQFF
>TRBJ2-5|TRBD1|.|TRBV20-1
TGCAGTGCTGGCGCCGGGACAGGGCCAGAGACCCAGTACTTC
CSAGAGTGPETQYF
>TRBJ2-2|.|.|TRBV4-3
TGCGCCAGCAGCCAACATGAGGGGATGAACACCGGGGAGCTGTTTTTT
CASSQHEGMNTGELFF
>TRBJ1-5|.|.|TRBV2
TGTGCCAGCAGCCCACACGACGGGTATAGCAATCAGCCCCAGCATTTT
CASSPHDGYSNQPQHF
>TRBJ2-3|.|.|TRBV2
TGTGCCAGCAGTGTGTCGGACACAGATACGCAGTATTTT
CASSVSDTDTQYF
>TRBJ2-5|.|.|TRBV4-1
TGCGCCAGCAGCAAGACCGCAGAGCCGGGGGAGACCCAGTACTTC
CASSKTAEPGETQYF
>TRBJ2-3|.|.|TRBV20-1
TGCAGTGCTAGAATAGGAGGACCCACAGATACGCAGTATTTT
CSARIGGPTDTQYF
>TRBJ2-7|TRBD2|few|TRBV20-1
TGCAGTGCTTCCTCGACTAGCGGGAGAGGCAAGTACGAGCAGTACTTC
CSASSTSGRGKYEQYF
>TRBJ1-1|.|.|TRBV12-3/TRBV12-4
TGTGCCAGCAGTTTTTCCCGCAAGACGATGAACACTGAAGCTTTCTTT
CASSFSRKTMNTEAFF
>TRBJ2-1|TRBD2|few|TRBV20-1
TGCAGTGCTGGGCTAGCGGGGGACAATGAGCAGTTCTTC
CSAGLAGDNEQFF
>TRBJ2-1|TRBD2|.|TRBV5-1
TGCGCCAGCAGCCCCCGGGACTACTTTCTCAATGAGCAGTTCTTC
CASSPRDYFLNEQFF
>TRBJ2-3|TRBD2|.|TRBV2
TGTGCCAGCTTTCGCCTAGCGGGGGCCACAGATACGCAGTATTTT
CASFRLAGATDTQYF
>TRBJ1-2|.|.|TRBV9
TGTGCCAGCAGCCCCCTTGGGGGGCCTGGCTACACCTTC
CASSPLGGPGYTF